This TCR beta chain is drawn from a study of patients and donors after allogeneic stem cell transplantation. The V end was cut by 5 bases, the J end by 5 bases, with 16 bases between. The CDR3 is made up of 15 amino acids. MiXCR was run by TCRdb on the RT-PCR reads, yielding one entry per CDR3 protein. Here the sample spans roughly 960,000 distinct CDR3 sequences, approximately 18% being singletons. The sample holds many counts of this clonotype. The sequenced material came from blood, either unsorted or a sorted T cell fraction (not recorded which). The clonotype was recovered from a human donor who was either an allogeneic HSCT recipient or a stem cell or donor lymphocyte infusion donor (not recorded which). It is not recorded whose cells these are; they may come from a transplant donor. The chain is built from TRBV12-3 or TRBV12-4 and TRBJ1-5, with D perhaps TRBD1 (5 bases). CDR3 DNA: TGTGCCAGCAGTATAGGCCAGGGAGGGGATCAGCCCCAGCATTTT. This translates into CASSIGQGGDQPQHF.